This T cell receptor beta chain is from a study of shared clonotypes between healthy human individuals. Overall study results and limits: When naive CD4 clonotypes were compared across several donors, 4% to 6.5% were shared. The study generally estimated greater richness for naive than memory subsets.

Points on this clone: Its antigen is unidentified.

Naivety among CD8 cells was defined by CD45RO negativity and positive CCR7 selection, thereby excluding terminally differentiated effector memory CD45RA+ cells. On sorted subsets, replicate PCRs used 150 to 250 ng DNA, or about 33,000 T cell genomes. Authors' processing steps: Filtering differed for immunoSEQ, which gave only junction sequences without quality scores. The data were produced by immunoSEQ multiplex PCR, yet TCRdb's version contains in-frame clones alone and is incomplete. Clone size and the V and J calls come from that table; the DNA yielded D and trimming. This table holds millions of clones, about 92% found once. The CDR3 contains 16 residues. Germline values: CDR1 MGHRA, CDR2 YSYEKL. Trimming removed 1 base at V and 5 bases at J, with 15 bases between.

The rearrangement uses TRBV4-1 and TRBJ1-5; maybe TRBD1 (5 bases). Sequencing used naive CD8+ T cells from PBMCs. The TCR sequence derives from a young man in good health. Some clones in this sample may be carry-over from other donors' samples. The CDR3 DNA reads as TGCGCCAGCAGCCAAGTGGGGGTCTCCGGGGATCAGCCCCAGCATTTT. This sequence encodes CASSQVGVSGDQPQHF.